The T cell receptor beta chain under discussion was sequenced for a study of lymphopenia after photon versus proton radiotherapy. Clones were sequenced by immunoSEQ multiplex PCR, and TCRdb holds only the in-frame ones, with some missing. The top ten hold approximately 2.9% of the sample, which has about 68,000 clones, more than 75% seen once. Points on this clone: What it binds is not known.

The study, taken as a whole, reports: After lymphocyte nadir, photon-treated repertoires showed oligoclonal expansion, especially CD8+ Temra. Better survival with proton therapy was suggested as possible, not demonstrated.

CDR1 and CDR2 (germline): LGHNA, YSLEER. With 3 bases clipped from V and 4 bases from J, the junction kept 12 bases outside the gene matches. This CDR3 spans 18 amino acids. This receptor was obtained from an older woman with pancreatic cancer. The chain recombines TRBV4-3 with TRBJ2-3; 11 nucleotides align to TRBD2. The sample in question was peripheral blood, obtained from a patient treated with photon-based radiotherapy. The CDR3 DNA sequence: TGCGCCAGCAGCCAGGAAAGGACTAGCGGGTCTGGGTCAGATACGCAGTATTTT. Translation: CASSQERTSGSGSDTQYF.